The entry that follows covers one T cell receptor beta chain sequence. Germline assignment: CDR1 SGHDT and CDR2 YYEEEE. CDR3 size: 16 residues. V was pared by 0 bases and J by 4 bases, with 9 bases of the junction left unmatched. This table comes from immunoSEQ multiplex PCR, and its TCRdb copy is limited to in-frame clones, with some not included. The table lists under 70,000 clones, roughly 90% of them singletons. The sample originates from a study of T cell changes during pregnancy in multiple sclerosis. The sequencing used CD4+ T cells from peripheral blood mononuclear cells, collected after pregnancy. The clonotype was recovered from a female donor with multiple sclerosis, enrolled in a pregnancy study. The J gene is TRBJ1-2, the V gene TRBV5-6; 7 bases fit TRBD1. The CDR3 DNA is TGTGCCAGCAGCTTGGATAACAGGGGAAGAAGCTATGGCTACACCTTC. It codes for CASSLDNRGRSYGYTF.